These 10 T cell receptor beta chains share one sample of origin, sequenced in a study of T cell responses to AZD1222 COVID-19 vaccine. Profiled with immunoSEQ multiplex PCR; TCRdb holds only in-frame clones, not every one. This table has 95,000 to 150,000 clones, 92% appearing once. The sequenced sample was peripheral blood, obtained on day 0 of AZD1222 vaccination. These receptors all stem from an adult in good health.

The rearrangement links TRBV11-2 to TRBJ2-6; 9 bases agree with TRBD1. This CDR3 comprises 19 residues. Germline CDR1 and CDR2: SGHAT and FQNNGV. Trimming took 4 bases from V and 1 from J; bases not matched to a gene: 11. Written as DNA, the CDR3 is TGTGCCAGCAGCTCCTTGAGACAGGGGGGGACTTCTGGGGCCAACGTCCTGACTTTC. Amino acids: CASSSLRQGGTSGANVLTF.

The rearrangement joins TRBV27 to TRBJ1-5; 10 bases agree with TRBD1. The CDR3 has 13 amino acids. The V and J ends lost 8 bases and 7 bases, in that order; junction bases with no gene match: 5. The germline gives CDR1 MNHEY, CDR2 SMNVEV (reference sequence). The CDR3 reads CASRQGAKQPQHF. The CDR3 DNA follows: TGTGCCAGCCGACAGGGGGCAAAACAGCCCCAGCATTTT.

The DNA of the CDR3 is TGTGCCAGTAAAAACAGGGGAACTGATAGTAATGAAAAACTGTTTTTT. Its protein is CASKNRGTDSNEKLFF. The chain uses TRBV19 and TRBJ1-4; 7 bases fit TRBD1. The CDR3 contains 16 residues. Germline lookup yields CDR1 LNHDA and CDR2 SQIVND (reference sequence). V was clipped by 7 bases and J by 4 bases; unmatched bases: 12.

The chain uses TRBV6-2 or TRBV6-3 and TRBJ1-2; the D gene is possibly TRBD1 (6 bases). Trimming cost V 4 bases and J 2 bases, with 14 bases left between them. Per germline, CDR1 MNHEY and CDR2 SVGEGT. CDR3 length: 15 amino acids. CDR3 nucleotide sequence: TGTGCCAGCAGTTCCACCATTACAGGGAACTATGGCTACACCTTC. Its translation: CASSSTITGNYGYTF.

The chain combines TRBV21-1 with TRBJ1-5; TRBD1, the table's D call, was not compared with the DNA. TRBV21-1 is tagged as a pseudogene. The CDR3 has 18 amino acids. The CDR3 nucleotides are TGTGCCAGCCCCCAAGGGACAGGGAGGGACTATAGCAATCAGCCCCAGCATTTT. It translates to CASPQGTGRDYSNQPQHF.

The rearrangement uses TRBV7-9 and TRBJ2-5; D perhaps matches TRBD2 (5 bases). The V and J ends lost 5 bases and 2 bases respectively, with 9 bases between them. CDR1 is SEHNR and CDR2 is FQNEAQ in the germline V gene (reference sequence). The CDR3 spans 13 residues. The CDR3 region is CASSPGIQETQYF. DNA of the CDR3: TGTGCCAGCAGCCCGGGGATTCAAGAGACCCAGTACTTC.

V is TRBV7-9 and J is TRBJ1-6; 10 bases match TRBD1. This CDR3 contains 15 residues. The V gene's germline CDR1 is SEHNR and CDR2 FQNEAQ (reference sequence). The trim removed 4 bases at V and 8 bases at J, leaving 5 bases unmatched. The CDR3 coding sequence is TGTGCCAGCAGCTCCCGGGACAGGGGTTATTCACCCCTCCACTTT. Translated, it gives CASSSRDRGYSPLHF.

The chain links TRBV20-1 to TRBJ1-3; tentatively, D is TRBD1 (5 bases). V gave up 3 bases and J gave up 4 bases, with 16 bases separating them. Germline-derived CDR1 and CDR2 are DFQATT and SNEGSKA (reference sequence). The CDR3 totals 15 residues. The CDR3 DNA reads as TGCAGTGCTAGTCGGGGGACGGTGACAGGAAACACCATATATTTT. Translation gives CSASRGTVTGNTIYF.

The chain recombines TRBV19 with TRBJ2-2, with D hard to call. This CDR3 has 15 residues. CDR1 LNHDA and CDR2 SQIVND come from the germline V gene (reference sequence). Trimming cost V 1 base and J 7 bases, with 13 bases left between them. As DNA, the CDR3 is TGTGCCAGTAGTATAGCCGGGTCCCGAAACGGGGAGCTGTTTTTT. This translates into CASSIAGSRNGELFF.

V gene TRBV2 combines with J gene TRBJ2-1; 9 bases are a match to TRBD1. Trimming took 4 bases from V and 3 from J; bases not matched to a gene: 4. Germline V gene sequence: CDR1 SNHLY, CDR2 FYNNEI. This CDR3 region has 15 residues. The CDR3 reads CASSAGTGIYNEQFF. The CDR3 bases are TGTGCCAGCAGTGCCGGGACAGGGATCTACAATGAGCAGTTCTTC.